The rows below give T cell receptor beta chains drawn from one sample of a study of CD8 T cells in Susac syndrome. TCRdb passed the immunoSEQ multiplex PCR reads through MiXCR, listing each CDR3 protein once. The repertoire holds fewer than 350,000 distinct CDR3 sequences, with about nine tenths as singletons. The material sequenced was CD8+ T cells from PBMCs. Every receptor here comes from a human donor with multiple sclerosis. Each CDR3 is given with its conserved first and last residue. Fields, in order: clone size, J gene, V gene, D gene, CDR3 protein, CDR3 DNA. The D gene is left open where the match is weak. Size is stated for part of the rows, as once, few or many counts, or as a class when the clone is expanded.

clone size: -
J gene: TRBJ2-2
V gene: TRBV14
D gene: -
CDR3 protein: CASSQDTDRRTGELFF
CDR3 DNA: TGTGCCAGCAGCCAAGATACCGACAGGAGGACCGGGGAGCTGTTTTTT

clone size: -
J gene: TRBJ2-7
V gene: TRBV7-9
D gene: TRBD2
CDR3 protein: CASSLGFRLAGEEQYF
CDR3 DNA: TGTGCCAGCAGCTTGGGTTTCAGACTAGCGGGGGAAGAGCAGTACTTC

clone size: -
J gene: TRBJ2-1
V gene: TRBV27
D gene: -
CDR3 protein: CASSLVQTWRVEQFF
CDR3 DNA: TGTGCCAGCAGTTTAGTACAGACATGGCGTGTGGAGCAGTTCTTC

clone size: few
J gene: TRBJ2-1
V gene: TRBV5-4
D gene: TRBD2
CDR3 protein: CASSQIAGGPNEQFF
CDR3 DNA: TGTGCCAGCAGTCAAATAGCGGGAGGGCCAAATGAGCAGTTCTTC

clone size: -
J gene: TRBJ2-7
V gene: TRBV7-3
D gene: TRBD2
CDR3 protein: CASSLPAPTSGSYEQYF
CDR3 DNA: TGTGCCAGCAGCTTACCGGCCCCGACTAGCGGCTCCTACGAGCAGTACTTC

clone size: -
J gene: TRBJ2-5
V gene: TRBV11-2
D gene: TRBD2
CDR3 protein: CASSLDITSGGPRRETQYF
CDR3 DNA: TGTGCCAGCAGCTTAGATATAACTAGCGGGGGGCCCAGACGAGAGACCCAGTACTTC

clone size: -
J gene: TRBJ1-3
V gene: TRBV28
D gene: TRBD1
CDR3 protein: CASSFDRGTPGNTIYF
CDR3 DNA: TGTGCCAGCAGTTTTGACAGGGGAACCCCTGGAAACACCATATATTTT

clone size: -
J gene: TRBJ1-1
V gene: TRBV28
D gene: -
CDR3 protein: CASSLGTRTEAFF
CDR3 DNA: TGTGCCAGCAGTTTAGGGACACGTACTGAAGCTTTCTTT

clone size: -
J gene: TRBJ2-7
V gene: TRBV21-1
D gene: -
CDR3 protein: CASSKITVRDGPFEQYF
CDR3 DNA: TGTGCCAGCAGTAAAATAACTGTACGGGACGGGCCTTTCGAGCAGTACTTC

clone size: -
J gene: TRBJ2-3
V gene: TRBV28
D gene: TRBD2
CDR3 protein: CASRRIAGARSATDTQYF
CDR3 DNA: TGTGCCAGCAGAAGAATAGCGGGAGCGCGTTCCGCCACAGATACGCAGTATTTT

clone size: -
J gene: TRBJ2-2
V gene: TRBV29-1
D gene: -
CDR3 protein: CSVEDQGRDTGELFF
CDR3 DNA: TGCAGCGTTGAAGACCAGGGAAGGGACACCGGGGAGCTGTTTTTT

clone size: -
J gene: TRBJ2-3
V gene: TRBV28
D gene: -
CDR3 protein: CASSLRPATDTQYF
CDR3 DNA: TGTGCCAGCAGTTTACGGCCGGCAACAGATACGCAGTATTTT

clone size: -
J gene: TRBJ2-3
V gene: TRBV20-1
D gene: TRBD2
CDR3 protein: CSARDVQREATDTQYF
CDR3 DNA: TGCAGTGCTAGAGATGTTCAGCGGGAGGCCACAGATACGCAGTATTTT

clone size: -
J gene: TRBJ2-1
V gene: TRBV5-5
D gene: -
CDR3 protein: CASSFWAYNEQFF
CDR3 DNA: TGTGCCAGCAGCTTCTGGGCTTACAATGAGCAGTTCTTC

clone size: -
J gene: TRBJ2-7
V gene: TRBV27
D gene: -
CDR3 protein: CASSLNSDEQYF
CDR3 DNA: TGTGCCAGCAGCCTAAACAGCGACGAGCAGTACTTC

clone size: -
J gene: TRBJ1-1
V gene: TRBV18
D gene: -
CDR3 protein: CASSPPGAGQALEAFF
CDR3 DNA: TGTGCCAGCTCACCACCGGGAGCGGGACAAGCCCTTGAAGCTTTCTTT

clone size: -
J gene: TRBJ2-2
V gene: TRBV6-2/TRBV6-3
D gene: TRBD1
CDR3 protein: CASSAGTDNTGELFF
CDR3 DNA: TGTGCCAGCAGTGCCGGGACAGACAACACCGGGGAGCTGTTTTTT